This TCR beta chain was identified during a study of blood T cell repertoires in COVID-19. Looking at the study overall: Samples came from the United States, Italy and Spain, spanning acute and convalescent COVID-19.

The CDR3 length is 15 residues. Per the germline V gene, CDR1 is SQVTM and CDR2 is ANQGSEA. The V gene end was trimmed by 7 bases and the J gene end by 1 base; junction bases not matched to a gene: 6. Per the original methods: Amplification of reference gene primers provided the estimated nucleated cell counts. Sequenced by immunoSEQ multiplex PCR; TCRdb stores in-frame clones only, minus some. V, J and clone size are those of that table, while D and trimming were read from the DNA. The repertoire includes 200,000 or so clones, around 84% of them detected once, and about 20% sits in the top ten. The sample taken for sequencing was peripheral blood. The receptor was derived from a human donor in a cohort sampled during active COVID-19. The chain couples TRBV29-1 to TRBJ2-2; 10 bases map to TRBD1. This chain's CDR3 is CSARTGGMNTGELFF. In nucleotides, the CDR3 is TGCAGCGCCCGGACAGGGGGTATGAACACCGGGGAGCTGTTTTTT.